These T cell receptor beta chains were read from a single sample in a study of blood T cell repertoires in COVID-19. The method was immunoSEQ multiplex PCR; TCRdb's version includes in-frame clones alone and lacks a portion of them. The profile shows 250,000 to 350,000 clones, around 90% of them singletons. The sequencing sample was made of peripheral blood. The receptors derive from a woman aged 50 to 60 who had recovered from COVID-19. Both conserved end residues are part of each CDR3. D genes are given only for firm matches. Rows may omit the clone size; those that give it use once, few, many or a size class.

D: TRBD1
size: .
J: TRBJ2-3
V: TRBV5-1
CDR3: CASSWLQGRGTDTQYF
DNA: TGCGCCAGCAGCTGGCTACAGGGGCGGGGCACAGATACGCAGTATTTT

D: TRBD2
size: .
J: TRBJ2-3
V: TRBV7-2
CDR3: CASSRGRATDTQYF
DNA: TGTGCCAGCAGCCGCGGGAGGGCCACCGATACGCAGTATTTT

D: .
size: .
J: TRBJ2-3
V: TRBV6-1
CDR3: CASSEASQYF
DNA: TGTGCCAGCAGTGAAGCGAGTCAGTATTTT

D: TRBD1
size: .
J: TRBJ1-5
V: TRBV7-3
CDR3: CASSMTGAKGQPQHF
DNA: TGTGCCAGCAGCATGACAGGGGCGAAAGGTCAGCCCCAGCATTTT

D: .
size: .
J: TRBJ1-1
V: TRBV7-2
CDR3: CASSLDGRRFNTEAFF
DNA: TGTGCCAGCAGCTTAGATGGCAGAAGATTTAACACTGAAGCTTTCTTT

D: TRBD1
size: .
J: TRBJ1-1
V: TRBV5-1
CDR3: CASRPGQGPTEAFF
DNA: TGCGCCAGCCGCCCGGGACAGGGGCCCACCGAAGCTTTCTTT

D: TRBD2
size: .
J: TRBJ2-1
V: TRBV7-6
CDR3: CASSQPGLALDEQFF
DNA: TGTGCCAGCAGCCAACCGGGACTAGCTTTGGATGAGCAGTTCTTC

D: .
size: .
J: TRBJ1-1
V: TRBV9
CDR3: CASSPGVRGTEAFF
DNA: TGTGCCAGCAGCCCCGGGGTCCGAGGCACTGAAGCTTTCTTT

D: TRBD1
size: .
J: TRBJ1-2
V: TRBV6-2/TRBV6-3
CDR3: CASSSVKGQGHGYTF
DNA: TGTGCCAGCAGCTCTGTTAAAGGACAGGGCCACGGCTACACCTTC

D: TRBD1
size: .
J: TRBJ1-2
V: TRBV7-2
CDR3: CASRSDRGSYGYTF
DNA: TGTGCCAGCAGATCGGACAGGGGTTCCTATGGCTACACCTTC

D: TRBD1
size: .
J: TRBJ1-5
V: TRBV9
CDR3: CASSFGQGEQPQHF
DNA: TGTGCCAGCAGCTTTGGACAGGGGGAACAGCCCCAGCATTTT

D: .
size: .
J: TRBJ1-5
V: TRBV28
CDR3: CASLGHINQPQHF
DNA: TGTGCCAGTTTGGGACATATTAATCAGCCCCAGCATTTT

D: .
size: .
J: TRBJ2-3
V: TRBV21-1
CDR3: CAEIGLAGTTSTDTQYF
DNA: TGTGCCGAGATTGGACTAGCGGGGACTACTAGCACAGATACGCAGTATTTT

D: .
size: .
J: TRBJ2-7
V: TRBV4-1
CDR3: CASSQAPGAGTYEQYF
DNA: TGCGCCAGCAGCCAAGCCCCCGGTGCAGGGACCTACGAGCAGTACTTC

D: .
size: .
J: TRBJ1-1
V: TRBV9
CDR3: CASSVAGVMNTEAFF
DNA: TGTGCCAGCAGCGTAGCCGGGGTAATGAACACTGAAGCTTTCTTT

D: .
size: .
J: TRBJ1-2
V: TRBV28
CDR3: CASLEVAGGGGVYGYTF
DNA: TGTGCCAGTTTAGAAGTCGCGGGGGGCGGAGGAGTCTATGGCTACACCTTC

D: TRBD1
size: .
J: TRBJ2-3
V: TRBV7-3
CDR3: CASSPTGPDTQYF
DNA: TGTGCCAGCAGCCCGACAGGGCCAGATACGCAGTATTTT

D: .
size: .
J: TRBJ2-5
V: TRBV7-2
CDR3: CASSLVAGPQGTQYF
DNA: TGTGCCAGCAGCTTAGTCGCGGGACCCCAGGGGACCCAGTACTTC

D: TRBD1
size: .
J: TRBJ1-2
V: TRBV5-4
CDR3: CASSLVDRAYGYTF
DNA: TGTGCCAGCAGCTTGGTTGACAGGGCCTATGGCTACACCTTC

D: .
size: .
J: TRBJ1-1
V: TRBV2
CDR3: CASAGARGGEAFF
DNA: TGTGCCAGCGCCGGGGCCAGGGGTGGTGAAGCTTTCTTT

D: TRBD1
size: .
J: TRBJ1-5
V: TRBV28
CDR3: CASSLGGTSNQPQHF
DNA: TGTGCCAGCAGCCTAGGGGGCACCAGCAATCAGCCCCAGCATTTT

D: TRBD1
size: .
J: TRBJ1-2
V: TRBV10-1
CDR3: CASIMKVGQGNYGYTF
DNA: TGCGCCAGCATTATGAAGGTGGGACAGGGGAACTATGGCTACACCTTC

D: .
size: .
J: TRBJ1-6
V: TRBV12-3/TRBV12-4
CDR3: CASSQPGFSLHF
DNA: TGTGCCAGCAGTCAACCGGGATTCTCCCTCCACTTT

D: TRBD1
size: .
J: TRBJ1-1
V: TRBV7-2
CDR3: CASKGAVRGIGTNTEAFF
DNA: TGTGCCAGCAAGGGGGCAGTTAGGGGCATCGGAACGAACACTGAAGCTTTCTTT

D: TRBD2
size: .
J: TRBJ2-3
V: TRBV7-6
CDR3: CASSLGTSGGEADTQYF
DNA: TGTGCCAGCAGCCTAGGGACTAGCGGGGGGGAGGCAGATACGCAGTATTTT

D: .
size: .
J: TRBJ1-2
V: TRBV11-2
CDR3: CASSSFKTGRGGGYTF
DNA: TGTGCCAGCAGCTCGTTCAAAACAGGGCGGGGGGGTGGCTACACCTTC

D: .
size: .
J: TRBJ2-5
V: TRBV7-2
CDR3: CASNKILGQGETQYF
DNA: TGTGCCAGCAATAAAATCCTTGGGCAGGGAGAGACCCAGTACTTC

D: .
size: .
J: TRBJ2-5
V: TRBV3-1/TRBV3-2
CDR3: CASSQSGQRQETQYF
DNA: TGTGCCAGCAGCCAGTCCGGACAAAGACAAGAGACCCAGTACTTC

D: .
size: .
J: TRBJ1-2
V: TRBV30
CDR3: CAWSGRTGTYGYTF
DNA: TGTGCCTGGAGTGGAAGAACAGGGACCTATGGCTACACCTTC

D: TRBD2
size: many
J: TRBJ2-3
V: TRBV5-4
CDR3: CASSSGLAGLTDTQYF
DNA: TGTGCCAGCAGCTCGGGACTAGCGGGGTTAACAGATACGCAGTATTTT

D: TRBD1
size: .
J: TRBJ1-3
V: TRBV13
CDR3: CASSWGTGAGNTIYF
DNA: TGTGCCAGCAGCTGGGGGACAGGCGCTGGAAACACCATATATTTT

D: .
size: .
J: TRBJ2-3
V: TRBV10-3
CDR3: CAISDTGSTDTQYF
DNA: TGTGCCATCAGTGATACAGGGTCCACAGATACGCAGTATTTT

D: TRBD1
size: .
J: TRBJ2-3
V: TRBV7-3
CDR3: CASSQTGVGTDTQYF
DNA: TGTGCCAGCAGCCAGACAGGGGTGGGGACAGATACGCAGTATTTT

D: .
size: .
J: TRBJ2-5
V: TRBV5-1
CDR3: CASYRVQETQYF
DNA: TGCGCCAGCTACAGGGTCCAAGAGACCCAGTACTTC

D: .
size: .
J: TRBJ1-2
V: TRBV30
CDR3: CAWKRGPYTF
DNA: TGTGCCTGGAAAAGGGGTCCCTACACCTTC

D: TRBD1
size: .
J: TRBJ1-5
V: TRBV19
CDR3: CASSIKTGTGNQPQHF
DNA: TGTGCCAGTAGTATCAAAACCGGGACAGGGAATCAGCCCCAGCATTTT

D: .
size: few
J: TRBJ1-2
V: TRBV2
CDR3: CASSEPPRGGANYGYTF
DNA: TGTGCCAGCAGTGAACCCCCACGCGGGGGCGCCAACTATGGCTACACCTTC

D: TRBD1
size: .
J: TRBJ2-2
V: TRBV5-4
CDR3: CASREFGTGVTGELFF
DNA: TGTGCCAGCAGGGAGTTCGGGACAGGGGTCACCGGGGAGCTGTTTTTT

D: .
size: few
J: TRBJ1-5
V: TRBV28
CDR3: CASSLLTSNQPQHF
DNA: TGTGCCAGCAGTTTGCTGACAAGCAATCAGCCCCAGCATTTT

D: .
size: .
J: TRBJ1-2
V: TRBV3-1/TRBV3-2
CDR3: CATPLLWDNNYGYTF
DNA: TGTGCCACCCCACTACTTTGGGACAACAACTATGGCTACACCTTC